The 18 T cell receptor beta chains reported below all come from one sample, sequenced in a study of PD-1 blockade in classical Hodgkin lymphoma. Each patient experienced a relapse that followed autologous stem cell transplantation, and brentuximab vedotin exposure varied. Measured with immunoSEQ multiplex PCR; TCRdb has only the in-frame clones, and not every one. Of 130,000 to 150,000 clones in the sample, approximately 81% were seen once. The source was peripheral blood mononuclear cells (PBMCs), collected before the second cycle of nivolumab. The receptors shown here come from a human donor with classical Hodgkin lymphoma.

The chain uses TRBV28 and TRBJ1-3; weak D call: TRBD1 (6 bases). This CDR3 has 17 amino acids. The germline CDR1 and CDR2 sequences are MDHEN and SYDVKM. The V end lost 3 bases, the J end lost 0 bases, and 15 bases lay between the germline ends. This chain's CDR3 is CASSFFDRPASGNTIYF. CDR3 coding DNA: TGTGCCAGCAGTTTTTTTGACAGGCCTGCCTCTGGAAACACCATATATTTT.

This clone was observed once. The same CDR3 is also encoded by other DNA sequences in this sample. The V and J genes are TRBV5-1 and TRBJ2-1; 14 bases match TRBD2. The length of the CDR3 is 19 residues. After removal of 4 bases from V and 2 bases from J, the junction contained 11 bases not matched to a gene. From germline, CDR1 is SGHRS and CDR2 YFSETQ. The CDR3 DNA is TGCGCCAGCAGCCCCGGACTAGCGGGAGGACCGAGTGCCTACAATGAGCAGTTCTTC. Protein: CASSPGLAGGPSAYNEQFF.

The chain employs TRBV28 and TRBJ2-4, with 8 bases lining up with TRBD1. CDR1 and CDR2 (germline): MDHEN, SYDVKM. The CDR3 totals 15 residues. Germline trimming cut 6 bases from V and 2 bases from J; bases unmatched to any gene: 6. DNA for the CDR3: TGTGCCAGCAGCCCAGGGGGCCAAACCAAAAACATTCAGTACTTC. This codes for CASSPGGQTKNIQYF.

This clone was seen a single time. The chain has TRBV6-5 and TRBJ2-1; 7 positions match TRBD2. There are 13 residues in the CDR3. Germline-derived CDR1 and CDR2 are MNHEY and SVGAGI. The ends lost 4 bases at V and 9 bases at J; junction bases unmatched: 6. DNA for the CDR3: TGTGCCAGCAGTTGGCTAGCGGAGCCTGAGCAGTTCTTC. Encoded protein: CASSWLAEPEQFF.

This clone has just a few counts. V and J are TRBV11-1 and TRBJ1-1; no definite D call. The length of the CDR3 is 14 residues. Looked up from germline, CDR1 is SGHAT and CDR2 is FQDESV (reference sequence). Trimming shortened V by 2 bases and J by 5 bases, and 12 bases separated the two germline ends. The CDR3 region has the DNA TGTGCCAGCAGCTTACCCCGTACGGGGACTGAAGCTTTCTTT. It encodes CASSLPRTGTEAFF.

The chain carries TRBV5-4 and TRBJ2-7; tentative D call: TRBD1 (6 bases). The CDR3 has 14 residues. Trimming removed 0 bases at V and 1 base at J, with 8 bases between. CDR1 is SGHNT and CDR2 is YYREEE in the germline V gene (reference sequence). DNA for the CDR3: TGTGCCAGCAGCTTGGGACAGGATTCCTACGAGCAGTACTTC. This encodes CASSLGQDSYEQYF.

This clone showed up just a few times. This chain joins TRBV19 and TRBJ1-5; 8 nucleotides align to TRBD1. V was clipped by 0 bases and J by 0 bases; unmatched bases: 4. The germline CDR1 and CDR2 sequences are LNHDA and SQIVND (reference sequence). The length of the CDR3 is 17 residues. This CDR3 is CASSIEGTGYSNQPQHF. The CDR3 bases are TGTGCCAGTAGTATAGAAGGGACAGGTTATAGCAATCAGCCCCAGCATTTT.

V and J are TRBV6-5 and TRBJ2-1, with D uncertain. Germline assignment: CDR1 MNHEY and CDR2 SVGAGI. CDR3 length equals 14 residues. Trimming stripped 2 bases from V and 13 bases from J, with 18 bases between. The CDR3 DNA reads as TGTGCCAGCAGTTACGACCCAACAACGGAGATTCAGTTCTTC. Protein: CASSYDPTTEIQFF.

V is TRBV12-2 and J is TRBJ1-6. TRBV12-2 counts as a pseudogene. The CDR3 has 19 amino acids. CDR3 residues: CASRLGPHEIAALNSPLHF. Written as DNA, the CDR3 is TGTGCAAGTCGCTTAGGACCCCATGAAATAGCAGCTCTAAATTCACCCCTCCACTTT.

The genes are TRBV19 and TRBJ2-3; TRBD2 matches 8 bases. The V gene end was trimmed by 7 bases and the J gene end by 4 bases; junction bases not matched to a gene: 7. CDR3 length equals 14 residues. Germline CDR1 reads LNHDA; CDR2 reads SQIVND (reference sequence). The CDR3 sequence is CASTRGGRSDTQYF. Written as DNA, the CDR3 is TGTGCCAGTACCCGGGGGGGCCGTTCAGATACGCAGTATTTT.

The V gene is TRBV2, the J gene TRBJ1-1; 8 bases line up with TRBD1. There are 12 residues in the CDR3. Per germline, CDR1 SNHLY and CDR2 FYNNEI. Trimming cost V 11 bases and J 4 bases; bases outside gene matches: 6. The CDR3 protein is CASRQGSTEAFF. The CDR3 nucleotides read TGTGCCTCTAGACAGGGGAGCACTGAAGCTTTCTTT.

V and J are TRBV7-9 and TRBJ1-4; D uncertain. Per the germline V gene, CDR1 is SEHNR and CDR2 is FQNEAQ (reference sequence). There are 11 residues in the CDR3. V shed 2 bases and J shed 8 bases, with 3 bases lying between them. CDR3 sequence (DNA): TGTGCCAGCAGCTTACAAGAAAAACTGTTTTTT. Translating it yields CASSLQEKLFF.

The V and J genes are TRBV7-9 and TRBJ2-1; D is possibly TRBD2 (6 bases). The germline gives CDR1 SEHNR, CDR2 FQNEAQ (reference sequence). The CDR3 is 12 residues long. Trimming took off 3 bases at V and 6 bases at J, with 6 bases between the two ends. CDR3 region: CASSLTSNEQFF. CDR3 nucleotides: TGTGCCAGCAGCTTGACTAGCAATGAGCAGTTCTTC.

The chain combines TRBV6-1 with TRBJ2-3; 10 bases are shared with TRBD1. Losses at the gene ends were 5 bases for V and 6 bases for J; bases not matched to a gene: 8. CDR3 length equals 15 residues. Germline lookup yields CDR1 MNHNS and CDR2 SASEGT. The CDR3 DNA reads TGTGCCAGCAGTACCGGGACAGGGGTAGGCGATACGCAGTATTTT. Translated: CASSTGTGVGDTQYF.

CDR3 loop: CASSYSSGSSYNEQFF. For the CDR3, the DNA is TGTGCCAGCAGTTACTCTAGCGGAAGCTCCTACAATGAGCAGTTCTTC. The chain carries TRBV6-5 and TRBJ2-1; tentatively, D is TRBD2 (6 bases). V was cut by 0 bases and J by 0 bases, with 9 bases left in between. The CDR3 is 16 amino acids. In germline, CDR1 is MNHEY, CDR2 SVGAGI.

This clone was counted once. This chain links TRBV28 with TRBJ2-3, with D perhaps matching TRBD1 (6 bases). CDR1 and CDR2 (germline): MDHEN, SYDVKM. The CDR3 has 18 residues. Trimming removed 5 bases from V and 0 bases from J, with 21 bases in between. The CDR3 spells CASSPLVGQGKSTDTQYF. CDR3 nucleotide sequence: TGTGCCAGCAGTCCCCTGGTGGGCCAGGGGAAAAGCACAGATACGCAGTATTTT.

The CDR3 loop is CASRGIQGIAEAFF. In DNA form, the CDR3 reads TGTGCCAGCAGGGGAATACAGGGGATCGCTGAAGCTTTCTTT. The V gene is TRBV6-1, the J gene TRBJ1-1, with TRBD1 matching 7 bases. The CDR3 totals 14 residues. CDR1 is MNHNS and CDR2 is SASEGT in the germline V gene. V lost 6 bases to trimming and J lost 6 bases; unmatched junction nucleotides: 10.

A single count supports this clone. The rearrangement uses TRBV29-1 and TRBJ2-3; TRBD1 matches 10 bases. The junction had 9 bases not matched to a gene; V was cut back by 4 bases and J by 5 bases. Germline V gives CDR1 SQVTM, CDR2 ANQGSEA. The CDR3 is made up of 15 amino acids. DNA of the CDR3: TGCAGCGTTGCACTAGGACAGGGGGTTGGAGATACGCAGTATTTT. Translating it yields CSVALGQGVGDTQYF.